Below are 30 T cell receptor beta chains sequenced from a single sample in a study of cytomegalovirus exposure and HLA in healthy donors. The PCR made use of 60 Vbeta and 13 Jbeta primers. Clones were sequenced by immunoSEQ multiplex PCR, and TCRdb holds only the in-frame ones, with some missing. The sample yields about 52,000 clones, 60% to 75% seen once. Sequenced input: PBMCs. These receptor sequences come from a woman aged 50 to 65 in good health and CMV-seronegative.

V and J are TRBV7-2 and TRBJ2-5; perhaps TRBD2 as D (5 bases). The CDR3 length is 13 residues. The V gene lost 0 bases and the J gene lost 7 bases, with 9 bases spanning the gap. CDR1 SGHTA and CDR2 FQGNSA come from the germline V gene. The CDR3 sequence is CASSLASRGTQYF. The CDR3 bases are TGTGCCAGCAGCTTAGCTAGCCGGGGGACCCAGTACTTC. The complete variable domain, with remaining parts taken from reference TRBV7-2 and TRBJ2-5, reads GAGVSQSPSNKVTEKGKDVELRCDPISGHTALYWYRQSLGQGLEFLIYFQGNSAPDKSGLPSDRFSAERTGGSVSTLTIQRTQQEDSAVYLCASSLASRGTQYFGPGTRLLVL.

The rearrangement links TRBV27 to TRBJ2-3, with D possibly being TRBD2 (6 bases). CDR1 and CDR2 (germline): MNHEY, SMNVEV (reference sequence). The CDR3 loop spans 16 amino acids. V lost 4 bases and J lost 5, with 19 bases in between. The CDR3: CASSSTIGEGGDTQYF. The CDR3 coding sequence is TGTGCCAGCAGTTCCACAATTGGAGAGGGAGGAGATACGCAGTATTTT.

V is TRBV7-9 and J is TRBJ1-2; D is unclear. V was pared by 5 bases and J by 9 bases, with 16 bases between. The CDR3 is made up of 13 amino acids. Looked up from germline, CDR1 is SEHNR and CDR2 is FQNEAQ (reference sequence). This chain's CDR3 is CASSPTGSGSYTF. The CDR3 DNA sequence: TGTGCCAGCAGCCCGACCGGATCGGGGAGCTACACCTTC.

The chain recombines TRBV6-5 with TRBJ2-7, with unresolved D. Germline loops: CDR1 MNHEY, CDR2 SVGAGI. This CDR3 spans 15 amino acids. The V end lost 2 bases, the J end lost 0 bases, and 11 bases lay between the germline ends. CDR3 region: CASSYSWQDSYEQYF. In DNA form, the CDR3 reads TGTGCCAGCAGTTACAGTTGGCAGGACTCCTACGAGCAGTACTTC.

This chain connects TRBV7-6 to TRBJ2-7; no definite D call. V lost 1 base, J lost 3 bases, and 4 bases lay in between. CDR3 length: 12 residues. The germline gives CDR1 SGHVS, CDR2 FNYEAQ. CDR3 DNA sequence: TGTGCCAGCAGCTTAGGGAGCTACGAGCAGTACTTC. Protein: CASSLGSYEQYF. Drawing the rest from reference TRBV7-6 and TRBJ2-7, the complete variable domain is GAGVSQSPRYKVTKRGQDVALRCDPISGHVSLYWYRQALGQGPEFLTYFNYEAQQDKSGLPNDRFSAERPEGSISTLTIQRTEQRDSAMYRCASSLGSYEQYFGPGTRLTVT.

The rearrangement links TRBV29-1 to TRBJ2-3; 7 bases agree with TRBD1. Germline V lookup: CDR1 SQVTM, CDR2 ANQGSEA. V lost 4 bases and J lost 0; bases outside the gene matches: 4. CDR3 length: 14 amino acids. The CDR3 loop reads CSVGQGTSTDTQYF. CDR3 coding DNA: TGCAGCGTTGGACAGGGAACTAGCACAGATACGCAGTATTTT.

The chain joins TRBV7-2 to TRBJ2-7, with D tentatively TRBD1 (5 bases). The CDR3 loop spans 15 amino acids. Germline V gene sequence: CDR1 SGHTA, CDR2 FQGNSA. The V gene lost 3 bases and the J gene lost 1 base, with 13 bases spanning the gap. This CDR3 reads CASSLDISVSYEQYF. CDR3 coding DNA: TGTGCCAGCAGCTTGGACATTTCAGTTTCCTACGAGCAGTACTTC.

The V call is TRBV4-2, the J call TRBJ2-7, with no clear D. Germline CDR1 reads LGHNA; CDR2 reads YNFKEQ. CDR3 length: 13 amino acids. V lost 2 bases, J lost 1 base, and 6 bases lay in between. The CDR3: CASSQLRSYEQYF. In DNA form, the CDR3 reads TGTGCCAGCAGCCAACTCCGGTCCTACGAGCAGTACTTC.

In its sample, this clone was seen a few times. This chain joins TRBV10-3 and TRBJ1-3, with TRBD1 matching 7 bases. With 8 bases clipped from V and 0 bases from J, the junction kept 7 bases outside the gene matches. Germline V gene sequence: CDR1 ENHRY, CDR2 SYGVKD. The CDR3 spans 15 residues. This CDR3 is CAIGRQGGSGNTIYF. Written as DNA, the CDR3 is TGTGCCATCGGACGACAGGGAGGCTCTGGAAACACCATATATTTT.

This chain uses TRBV25-1 with TRBJ2-7; TRBD1 aligns across 7 bases. Trimming cost V 4 bases and J 3 bases; bases outside gene matches: 9. This CDR3 has 15 amino acids. Germline loops: CDR1 MGHDK, CDR2 SYGVNS. This CDR3 reads CASSAPGGAYYEQYF. CDR3 DNA sequence: TGTGCCAGCAGTGCCCCAGGGGGAGCATACTACGAGCAGTACTTC.

The V and J genes are TRBV6-5 and TRBJ2-1, with 9 nucleotides matching TRBD2. The J segment lost 1 base and the V segment lost 5 bases, leaving 3 bases of the junction unmatched. The CDR3 covers 15 residues. From germline, CDR1 is MNHEY and CDR2 SVGAGI. The DNA of the CDR3 is TGTGCCAGCAGTCGTAGCGGGGGTTCCTACAATGAGCAGTTCTTC. The encoded protein is CASSRSGGSYNEQFF.

This chain uses TRBV18 with TRBJ2-7; 9 nucleotides agree with TRBD1. The germline gives CDR1 KGHSH, CDR2 LQKENI. The CDR3 is 14 amino acids. The V gene end was trimmed by 6 bases and the J gene end by 6 bases; junction bases not matched to a gene: 9. CDR3 residues: CASSPPGQGSEQYF. The CDR3 DNA reads as TGTGCCAGCTCTCCTCCGGGACAGGGTTCCGAGCAGTACTTC.

The V and J genes are TRBV2 and TRBJ1-5; 8 bases are shared with TRBD1. The trim removed 5 bases at V and 9 bases at J, leaving 9 bases unmatched. The CDR3 is 14 amino acids. The germline gives CDR1 SNHLY, CDR2 FYNNEI. The CDR3 nucleotides are TGTGCCAGCAGTTTCCGGGACAGGTTAGGGCCCCAGCATTTT. Its translation: CASSFRDRLGPQHF.

This chain joins TRBV7-2 and TRBJ2-3; the D is unclear. From germline, CDR1 is SGHTA and CDR2 FQGNSA. Trimming stripped 1 base from V and 0 bases from J, with 8 bases between. The CDR3 totals 15 residues. For the CDR3, the DNA is TGTGCCAGCAGCTTAGACTCCGCTAGCACAGATACGCAGTATTTT. It translates to CASSLDSASTDTQYF.

As to this clone: The junction departs from the called germline gene at one end, perhaps through a read error. This rearrangement joins TRBV7-7 to TRBJ2-2; a weak D match, TRBD2 (6 bases). There are 17 residues in the CDR3. Germline V gives CDR1 SSHAT, CDR2 FNYEAQ (reference sequence). This CDR3 reads CASSLAASGANTGELFF. The DNA of the CDR3 is TGTGCTAGCAGCTTGGCGGCCTCGGGAGCGAACACCGGGGAGCTGTTTTTT.

The chain recombines TRBV10-3 with TRBJ1-2; D gene uncertain. Germline V gene data show CDR1 as ENHRY and CDR2 as SYGVKD. Trimming removed 6 bases from V and 7 bases from J, with 24 bases in between. CDR3 size: 16 residues. The CDR3 DNA is TGTGCCATCAGAAACGCTAATCGGGATTTTACCGGTGGCTACACCTTC. Translating gives CAIRNANRDFTGGYTF.

The chain joins TRBV7-2 to TRBJ2-5; maybe TRBD2 (6 bases). The CDR3 is 15 amino acids. Trimming took off 1 base at V and 3 bases at J, with 12 bases between the two ends. Germline V CDR1 and CDR2: SGHTA, FQGNSA. CDR3 nucleotides: TGTGCCAGCAGCTTAGGGGGCGGAGGGAAAGAGACCCAGTACTTC. It translates to CASSLGGGGKETQYF.

This clone has a handful of counts. This chain uses TRBV2 with TRBJ1-1, with a tentative D call TRBD1 (5 bases). Germline-derived CDR1 and CDR2 are SNHLY and FYNNEI. The CDR3 totals 15 residues. With 4 bases removed from V and 0 bases from J, the gap between germline ends came to 12 bases. The CDR3 nucleotides are TGTGCCAGCAGTGTAAGACAGCTCATGAACACTGAAGCTTTCTTT. Encoded protein: CASSVRQLMNTEAFF.

The chain employs TRBV7-8 and TRBJ2-7, with 8 bases fitting TRBD2. Germline V lookup: CDR1 SGHVS, CDR2 FQNEAQ. The CDR3 has 15 amino acids. V trimming: 4 bases; J trimming: 5 bases; junction bases outside the gene matches: 10. CDR3 loop: CASSSSLAGRDEQYF. The CDR3 DNA is TGTGCCAGCAGCTCCTCATTAGCGGGGCGCGACGAGCAGTACTTC.

The J gene is TRBJ2-1, the V gene TRBV4-2; tentatively, D is TRBD1 (5 bases). CDR1 is LGHNA and CDR2 is YNFKEQ in the germline V gene. V lost 0 bases, J lost 0 bases, and 9 bases lay in between. The CDR3 totals 16 residues. This CDR3 is CASSQDTRVSYNEQFF. Here the CDR3 DNA reads TGTGCCAGCAGCCAAGATACCAGGGTCTCCTACAATGAGCAGTTCTTC.

The V and J genes are TRBV19 and TRBJ2-5, with a tentative D call TRBD2 (6 bases). CDR1 LNHDA and CDR2 SQIVND come from the germline V gene (reference sequence). The CDR3 spans 13 residues. The V end was cut by 4 bases, the J end by 5 bases, with 11 bases between. The CDR3: CASSSSEGETQYF. CDR3 coding DNA: TGTGCCAGTAGTAGCTCGGAGGGGGAGACCCAGTACTTC.

In DNA form, the CDR3 reads TGTGCCAGCTCGGGGTTGGGTGGCTACACCTTC. It translates to CASSGLGGYTF. The V gene is TRBV6-6, the J gene TRBJ1-2; no firm D call. The CDR3 consists of 11 residues. The V end was cut by 8 bases, the J end by 7 bases, with 11 bases between. Per germline, CDR1 MNHNY and CDR2 SVGAGI (reference sequence).

This clone was picked up one time. The chain recombines TRBV19 with TRBJ1-2; 9 bases align to TRBD1. CDR3 length equals 15 residues. Trimming cost V 5 bases and J 4 bases; bases outside gene matches: 8. CDR1 LNHDA and CDR2 SQIVND come from the germline V gene (reference sequence). The CDR3 is CASSLAGTGSYGYTF. For the CDR3, the DNA is TGTGCCAGTAGTCTCGCCGGGACAGGGTCCTATGGCTACACCTTC.

This clone has only a few counts. V is TRBV30 and J is TRBJ2-3; 9 positions match TRBD2. CDR3 length: 15 amino acids. Trimming cost V 0 bases and J 5 bases; bases outside gene matches: 6. Germline V gene sequence: CDR1 GTSNPN, CDR2 SVGIG (reference sequence). As DNA, the CDR3 is TGTGCCTGGAGTGTACTTAGCGGGAGTCAAGATACGCAGTATTTT. It translates to CAWSVLSGSQDTQYF.

The rearrangement links TRBV9 to TRBJ2-3; D is ambiguous. Germline CDR1 is SGDLS and CDR2 is YYNGEE. The CDR3 consists of 13 residues. Deletions cut 1 base from V and 2 bases from J, with 5 bases between. The chain's CDR3 is CASSVTVTDTQYF. The CDR3 nucleotides are TGTGCCAGCAGCGTAACGGTCACAGATACGCAGTATTTT.

In its sample, this clone was seen a few times. The CDR3 protein is CASSQWTAVGDTQYF. The DNA for the CDR3 is TGTGCCAGCAGCCAATGGACAGCGGTCGGGGATACGCAGTATTTT. The rearrangement links TRBV14 to TRBJ2-3; D might be TRBD1 (6 bases). The CDR3 loop spans 15 amino acids. CDR1 is SGHDN, CDR2 FVKESK, per germline. Trimming left V 2 bases short and J 6 bases short, with 15 bases between.

The chain is built from TRBV5-1 and TRBJ2-3; TRBD1 aligns across 9 bases. The trim removed 7 bases at V and 3 bases at J, leaving 6 bases unmatched. Germline CDR1 and CDR2: SGHRS and YFSETQ. The CDR3 length is 14 residues. The CDR3 DNA follows: TGCGCCAGCTATCCGGGACAGGGAACAGATACGCAGTATTTT. This codes for CASYPGQGTDTQYF.

The chain couples TRBV6-6 to TRBJ1-1; no definite D call. The germline V gene encodes CDR1 MNHNY and CDR2 SVGAGI (reference sequence). With 2 bases removed from V and 8 bases from J, the gap between germline ends came to 6 bases. This CDR3 has 11 residues. The CDR3 is CASSYGREAFF. CDR3 nucleotide sequence: TGTGCCAGCAGTTACGGCAGGGAAGCTTTCTTT.

The genes are TRBV11-3 and TRBJ2-1; D gene ambiguous. This CDR3 has 13 residues. The V gene lost 1 base and the J gene lost 5 bases, with 6 bases spanning the gap. Germline-derived CDR1 and CDR2 are SGHNT and YENEEA. The CDR3 DNA is TGTGCCAGCAGCTTAGTGTCTAACAATGAGCAGTTCTTC. Protein product: CASSLVSNNEQFF.

The chain joins TRBV5-8 to TRBJ1-1; D is unclear. In germline, CDR1 is SGHTS, CDR2 YDEGEE. There are 15 residues in the CDR3. The V gene lost 2 bases and the J gene lost 4 bases, with 15 bases spanning the gap. Here the CDR3 reads CASSFVATYSTEAFF. CDR3 nucleotides: TGTGCCAGCAGCTTCGTCGCGACGTACAGCACTGAAGCTTTCTTT.